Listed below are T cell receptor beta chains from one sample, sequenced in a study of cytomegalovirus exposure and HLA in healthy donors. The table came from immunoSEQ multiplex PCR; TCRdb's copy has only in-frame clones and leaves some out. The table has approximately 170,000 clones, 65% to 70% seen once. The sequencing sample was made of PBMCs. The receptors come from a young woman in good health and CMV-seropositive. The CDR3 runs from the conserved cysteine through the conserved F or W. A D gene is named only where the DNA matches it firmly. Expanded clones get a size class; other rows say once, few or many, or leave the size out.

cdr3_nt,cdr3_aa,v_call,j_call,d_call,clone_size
TGTGCCAGCAGTGCCCTGGGACTAGCTCACGAGCAGTACTTC,CASSALGLAHEQYF,TRBV27,TRBJ2-7,TRBD2,NA
TGTGCCAGCACCCCTGACGGTCCGGGAGAGACCCAGTACTTC,CASTPDGPGETQYF,TRBV2,TRBJ2-5,NA,NA
TGTGCCAGCAGCTTGGGCCTTCCGGACGAGCAGTACTTC,CASSLGLPDEQYF,TRBV11-2,TRBJ2-7,NA,NA
TGTGCCAGTAGTACTCCGGGACTAGCGGGAGAAAAGTACAATGAGCAGTTCTTC,CASSTPGLAGEKYNEQFF,TRBV19,TRBJ2-1,TRBD2,NA
TGTGCCATCAGAGCCGAAGATACGCAGTATTTT,CAIRAEDTQYF,TRBV10-3,TRBJ2-3,NA,few
TGTGCCAGCAGCTTATCCTCATACGAGCAGTACTTC,CASSLSSYEQYF,TRBV11-2,TRBJ2-7,NA,NA
TGTGCCAGCAGCCAAGAAGGGGGCGGCCAGCCCCAGCATTTT,CASSQEGGGQPQHF,TRBV4-2,TRBJ1-5,TRBD1,few
TGTGCCAGCAGCCTCGGACAGTTCACCGGGGAGCTGTTTTTT,CASSLGQFTGELFF,TRBV7-2,TRBJ2-2,NA,NA
TGTGCCAGCAGCGGGGCCAATGAGCAGTTCTTC,CASSGANEQFF,TRBV16,TRBJ2-1,NA,NA
TGTGCCAGCAGTTTGTTTCCCACTAGCGCATCCTACAATGAGCAGTTCTTC,CASSLFPTSASYNEQFF,TRBV27,TRBJ2-1,TRBD2,few
TGTGCCACCGAGGGACCAAGCGGGGGAGGGTATAACGAGCAGTTCTTC,CATEGPSGGGYNEQFF,TRBV7-9,TRBJ2-1,TRBD2,NA
TGTGCCACCAGCAGAGAGCCACGGTCTGGCTACACCTTC,CATSREPRSGYTF,TRBV15,TRBJ1-2,NA,NA
TGTGCCAGCAGCAGTAAAAGGACAGGGGGACTCACAGATACGCAGTATTTT,CASSSKRTGGLTDTQYF,TRBV7-2,TRBJ2-3,TRBD1,NA
TGTGCCAGCTCTGAGACAGAGAACACTGAAGCTTTCTTT,CASSETENTEAFF,TRBV18,TRBJ1-1,NA,NA
TGTGCCAGTAGTATAGCAGCTGTCCAGGGACTTGAAGCTTTCTTT,CASSIAAVQGLEAFF,TRBV19,TRBJ1-1,NA,NA
TGTGCCAGCAGCTGGGGGCTAGCGGGGGGACAAGAGACCCAGTACTTC,CASSWGLAGGQETQYF,TRBV7-2,TRBJ2-5,TRBD2,few
TGCGCCAGCAGCCTACAACTAGCGGAGGTTGAGCAGTTCTTC,CASSLQLAEVEQFF,TRBV4-3,TRBJ2-1,TRBD2,NA
TGTGCCAGCAGCCTATTGGGACAGGGACGTGGCTACACCTTC,CASSLLGQGRGYTF,TRBV7-9,TRBJ1-2,TRBD1,few
TGTGCCAGCAGCTTAGATTCGCGCGGAAGGTACGAGCAGTACTTC,CASSLDSRGRYEQYF,TRBV7-2,TRBJ2-7,NA,NA
TGTGCCAGCAGCCCACAGGGTCAGAGGTACGAGCAGTACTTC,CASSPQGQRYEQYF,TRBV6-5,TRBJ2-7,NA,NA
TGCGCCAGCAGCCCGACAGGGAATCACTATGGCTACACCTTC,CASSPTGNHYGYTF,TRBV5-1,TRBJ1-2,TRBD1,NA
TGTGCCAGCAGCCAGGGTGAGGCAGGGTTCACTGAAGCTTTCTTT,CASSQGEAGFTEAFF,TRBV4-2,TRBJ1-1,NA,few
TGCGCCAGCAGCCATAGCTTAAACAATTCACCCCTCCACTTT,CASSHSLNNSPLHF,TRBV4-3,TRBJ1-6,NA,NA
TGTGCCAGCAGTCCTGAGGCTTCCCAGACCAATGAGCAGTTCTTC,CASSPEASQTNEQFF,TRBV6-4,TRBJ2-1,NA,NA
TGTGCCAGCAGCGTAGTGGGCGCAGATACGCAGTATTTT,CASSVVGADTQYF,TRBV9,TRBJ2-3,NA,NA
TGTGCCAGCAGTGAGGGCAGGGATGGCTACACCTTC,CASSEGRDGYTF,TRBV6-1,TRBJ1-2,NA,NA
TGTGCCAGCAGCTTTATCCGGGGCTATGGCTACACCTTC,CASSFIRGYGYTF,TRBV11-3,TRBJ1-2,NA,NA
TGTGCCAGTAGTCCGCGACAGGCCCACAACACTGAAGCTTTCTTT,CASSPRQAHNTEAFF,TRBV19,TRBJ1-1,NA,NA
TGTGCCAGCAGCGTAGGAGGATTTAACATTCAGTACTTC,CASSVGGFNIQYF,TRBV9,TRBJ2-4,NA,NA
TGTGCCACCAGCAGGGACAGGGGGAATACGCAGTATTTT,CATSRDRGNTQYF,TRBV15,TRBJ2-3,TRBD1,NA
TGTGCCAGCAGCTTAGCGGGAGCGAGGAGTAACATTCAGTACTTC,CASSLAGARSNIQYF,TRBV7-9,TRBJ2-4,NA,NA
TGCGCCAGCAGCCTTCAGCGAGGGATGGATACTGAAGCTTTCTTT,CASSLQRGMDTEAFF,TRBV5-1,TRBJ1-1,NA,NA
TGTGCCAGCTCCAATTACGTCGGGGACACTGAAGCTTTCTTT,CASSNYVGDTEAFF,TRBV11-2,TRBJ1-1,NA,few
TGCGCCAGCAGCGGGGGGACAGGGGTATCCTACGAGCAGTACTTC,CASSGGTGVSYEQYF,TRBV5-1,TRBJ2-7,TRBD1,few
TGCGCCAGCAGCTTCGAGGACACAGATACGCAGTATTTT,CASSFEDTDTQYF,TRBV5-1,TRBJ2-3,NA,NA
TGTGCCAGCAGCTCGGGACAGAAAACCTACGAGCAGTACTTC,CASSSGQKTYEQYF,TRBV7-6,TRBJ2-7,TRBD1,few
TGTGCCAGCAGCTTTTGCGGCAGGGTGGAAGGAATGAACACTGAAGCTTTCTTT,CASSFCGRVEGMNTEAFF,TRBV12-1,TRBJ1-1,NA,once
TGTGCCAGCAATACCCCCCTTACAGGGGATACTGAAGCTTTCTTT,CASNTPLTGDTEAFF,TRBV28,TRBJ1-1,TRBD1,NA
TGTGCCAGCAGTTACGGGAGTAATCAGCCCCAGCATTTT,CASSYGSNQPQHF,TRBV6-6,TRBJ1-5,NA,NA
TGCGCCAGCAGCCAAGGGTGGGAGGGCTCGCCCCAGCATTTT,CASSQGWEGSPQHF,TRBV4-3,TRBJ1-5,NA,few
TGTGCCAGCAGCGCTAGACAGGGGTCAGACACCGGGGAGCTGTTTTTT,CASSARQGSDTGELFF,TRBV9,TRBJ2-2,TRBD1,NA
TGTGCCAGCAGCGCTGGGACAGCCTCTCACTACGAGCAGTACTTC,CASSAGTASHYEQYF,TRBV9,TRBJ2-7,TRBD1,NA
TGTGCCAGCAGCTTCCCAGGGGAAAACGAGCAGTACTTC,CASSFPGENEQYF,TRBV7-9,TRBJ2-7,NA,NA
TGTGCCAGCAGGCCAGGGGGCAACACTGAAGCTTTCTTT,CASRPGGNTEAFF,TRBV6-5,TRBJ1-1,TRBD1,few
TGCGCCAGCAGCCCGGGACAGCCAGATACGCAGTATTTT,CASSPGQPDTQYF,TRBV5-1,TRBJ2-3,TRBD1,few
TGTGCCAGCAGTCCGGGACTAGCGGGAGAATACTCCTACGAGCAGTACTTC,CASSPGLAGEYSYEQYF,TRBV27,TRBJ2-7,TRBD2,NA
TGCAGCGTTGATTGGGGGACGGGAGGAGTGGGCGAGCAGTACTTC,CSVDWGTGGVGEQYF,TRBV29-1,TRBJ2-7,TRBD2,few
TGTGCCAGCAGTTTTAGGGTCAGGGCAGCAGATACGCAGTATTTT,CASSFRVRAADTQYF,TRBV28,TRBJ2-3,NA,NA
TGTGCCAGTGGTGGAGTGAACACTGAAGCTTTCTTT,CASGGVNTEAFF,TRBV19,TRBJ1-1,NA,few
TGTGCCAGTAGTATTGCTCTGGGACAGGGGATGAACACTGAAGCTTTCTTT,CASSIALGQGMNTEAFF,TRBV19,TRBJ1-1,TRBD1,once
TGTGCCAGCAGCGACCGGGACAGCGGCGAGCAGTACTTC,CASSDRDSGEQYF,TRBV9,TRBJ2-7,TRBD1,NA
TGTGCCAGCAGCGTATTGCAGGACTCTGGAAACACCATATATTTT,CASSVLQDSGNTIYF,TRBV9,TRBJ1-3,NA,NA
TGTGCCAGCAGCGCCGGGACTAGCGGGGGGGGAGAGACCCAGTACTTC,CASSAGTSGGGETQYF,TRBV7-2,TRBJ2-5,TRBD2,NA
TGTGCCAGTAGCGGGATTATGATGTCTGGGGCCAACGTCCTGACTTTC,CASSGIMMSGANVLTF,TRBV19,TRBJ2-6,NA,NA
TGCGCCAGCAGCTTGGGACTAGCGGGAGATTACAATGAGCAGTTCTTC,CASSLGLAGDYNEQFF,TRBV5-1,TRBJ2-1,TRBD2,NA
TGTGCCAGCAGTTACAGGGACCTCCCAGGCACCCCTTCTTATACGCAGTATTTT,CASSYRDLPGTPSYTQYF,TRBV2,TRBJ2-3,NA,NA
TGCGCCAGCAGCCAACAGGGCCATGAATGGGAGACCCAGTACTTC,CASSQQGHEWETQYF,TRBV5-1,TRBJ2-5,NA,NA
TGTGCCAGCAGCTTCCAGACTAAGGATACGCAGTATTTT,CASSFQTKDTQYF,TRBV7-3,TRBJ2-3,NA,NA
TGTGCCAGCAGTGTGAAAGCGGGGGGCGAAGATACGCAGTATTTT,CASSVKAGGEDTQYF,TRBV6-4,TRBJ2-3,TRBD2,medium-sized
TGTGCCAGCAGTTATCGAGCATTAGGGGGTCACACTGAAGCTTTCTTT,CASSYRALGGHTEAFF,TRBV6-5,TRBJ1-1,NA,NA